This paragraph reports one T cell receptor (beta chain). This clonotype was observed a handful of times. Its antigen is currently not known. No base-level quality is on record; no much larger clone is a single base apart. Libraries were prepared through 5' RACE. Sequencing relied on an Illumina HiSeq 2500. The second PCR ran for about 7 to 11 cycles and used a J-beta primer mix along with a sample-barcoded 5' primer. Each TCR beta cDNA molecule received a unique molecular identifier from a template-switch 5' adaptor carrying 12 random nucleotides. Each sample yielded at least 2.5 million CDR3-containing paired-end reads. All of the RNA was converted into first-strand cDNA using the Mint cDNA synthesis kit, with a TRBC-specific oligonucleotide serving as the primer. Following uracil-DNA glycosylase treatment, a first 18-cycle PCR with universal primers M1SS and BC2_uni_R was performed on all cDNA. Regarding the original processing steps: Normalization of each sample was performed by random selection of 1 million high-quality reads, each carrying a distinct molecular identifier. Reads with shared molecular identifiers were discarded instead of being binned into consensus sequences. CDR3 identification, clonotype clustering and error correction used MiTCR with a Q25 quality threshold and the strictest error-elimination algorithm. A nonparametric unseen species model with Euler transformation was used to estimate lower-bound total TCR beta diversity. Using fastp trimming at Q25 and MiXCR clonotype assembly, TCRdb reanalyzed the public sequencing data and kept in-frame beta chains. All rows with the same CDR3 protein become a single entry with the most common DNA and genes. In this record, the V and J calls reflect TCRdb's handling and not the investigators' own analysis. The sample includes 550,000 to 800,000 distinct CDR3 sequences, with more than 20% observed a single time. Under 4% of the sample rests with the top ten.

Donors were a few dozen systemically healthy Caucasian individuals from Russia aged roughly 6 to 90 years. Roughly 9 milliliters of peripheral blood were drawn from each donor into EDTA-treated Vacutainer tubes. Ficoll-Paque density-gradient centrifugation was used to isolate PBMCs, with at least 7 million obtained per sample. Total RNA was extracted from PBMCs with Trizol reagent, with at least 6 micrograms obtained per sample. The percentages of naive CD45RAhigh/CD27high T cells were determined by flow cytometry on a PBMC aliquot from every donor. The sample is drawn from a study of blood T cells in healthy people across ages (dated by TCRdb to between 2014 and 2017). About the investigation overall: In model experiments, template switching captured roughly one uniquely barcoded TCR beta cDNA molecule for every two T cells. The study analyzed two additional independent replicas of 1 million unique cDNA reads from the same blood draw for two donors, one aged 18 to 30 and one aged 80 or older. To avoid experimental bias, donors of different ages were distributed randomly across sequencing lanes. Age-related changes in TCR beta repertoire diversity were measured in the study by deep sequencing normalized with unique cDNA molecular identifiers. Donors were grouped into four age groups: young (average 16 years), middle-aged (roughly 38), aged (around 60) and long-lived (around 80). The paper as a whole reports these results and caveats: Observed TCR beta diversity per million T cells fell roughly linearly with age, and a significant reduction was already apparent by age about 43. Because profiling used bulk unsorted PBMCs, naive and antigen-experienced compartments could not be compared conclusively. Compared with the aged group, the long-lived group had more naive CD4+ T cells, fewer expanded clones and increased TCR diversity, suggesting age selection. Because the CMV infection status of the donors was unknown, age-related changes in expanded clonotypes may potentially have been confounded. Estimates of total diversity based on one million sequenced T cells were regarded as lower bounds and as underestimates. The percentage of naive T cells measured by flow cytometry correlated strongly with observed TCR beta diversity.

The V end loses 5 bases and the J end loses 5 bases, and a stretch of 12 bases separates them. The CDR3 runs 13 residues from the cysteine to the phenylalanine. Only CDR3 DNA remains: 39 bases, in frame from the first base. Sequences SGHTA (CDR1) and FQGNSA (CDR2) are obtained from the germline V gene. The sequence was collected from a man between 65 and 85 years old in good health. Sequenced sample: blood. The receptor chain draws on TRBV7-2 and TRBJ2-5; the D region possibly corresponds to TRBD2 (5 bases align). The nucleotide sequence reads as follows: TGTGCCAGCAGCCCTACAGCGGCGGAGACCCAGTACTTC. Its coded protein is CASSPTAAETQYF.